These 3 T cell receptor beta chains share one sample of origin, sequenced in a study of CD8+ T cells in alopecia areata. After isolation, RNA underwent reverse transcription to generate cDNA as the sequencing template. The protocol was immunoSEQ multiplex PCR, while the TCRdb copy is restricted to in-frame clones and leaves out a portion. Found here are about 210,000 clones, roughly two fifths of them singletons; the top ten hold under 0.55%. Treatment in this sample: oral pan-JAK inhibitor, 5-10 mg twice daily. The sample here was CD4+ T cells sorted from blood, taken between weeks 30 and 35, from a patient treated with tofacitinib. These receptor sequences come from a human donor with alopecia areata.

There are a few counts of this clone. The V call is TRBV9, the J call TRBJ2-7; 8 positions match TRBD2. The V segment lost 0 bases and the J segment 4 bases; nucleotides outside the gene matches: 12. In germline, CDR1 is SGDLS, CDR2 YYNGEE. CDR3 length: 17 residues. The DNA for the CDR3 is TGTGCCAGCAGCGTAGGAGGGGGACTAGGAGGATCTTACGAGCAGTACTTC. Protein: CASSVGGGLGGSYEQYF. The full variable domain, in which reference TRBV9 and TRBJ2-7 provide the parts outside the CDR3, is DSGVTQTPKHLITATGQRVTLRCSPRSGDLSVYWYQQSLDQGLQFLIQYYNGEERAKGNILERFSAQQFPDLHSELNLSSLELGDSALYFCASSVGGGLGGSYEQYFGPGTRLTVT.

This clone was recorded once. The chain has TRBV30 and TRBJ1-1; D is unclear. The germline V gene has CDR1 GTSNPN and CDR2 SVGIG (reference sequence). The CDR3 extends over 14 amino acids. V lost 5 bases and J 8 bases, leaving 21 bases between the germline ends. The CDR3 region has the DNA TGTGCCTGGGGGCGGCCTCTAGGAGGTAACGAAGCTTTCTTT. This codes for CAWGRPLGGNEAFF.

This chain connects TRBV25-1 to TRBJ1-1; D is uncertain. The V end lost 3 bases, the J end lost 6 bases, and 8 bases lay between the germline ends. The germline gives CDR1 MGHDK, CDR2 SYGVNS. The CDR3 is made up of 12 amino acids. CDR3 loop: CASSDRPSEAFF. Written as DNA, the CDR3 is TGTGCCAGCAGTGACAGACCTTCTGAAGCTTTCTTT.